One TCR beta chain is described in this entry. Sequencing used immunoSEQ multiplex PCR; TCRdb keeps in-frame clones, though not all of them. Of tens of thousands of clones detected, more than 75% appear once; the ten largest clones hold 20%. The data are from a study of control samples from healthy donors and cancer patients. The CDR3 extends over 13 amino acids. The germline CDR1 and CDR2 sequences are SQVTM and ANQGSEA. The trim removed 7 bases at V and 5 bases at J, leaving 8 bases unmatched. This TCR was recovered from a middle-aged man in good health. Sequences were obtained from blood. This chain links TRBV29-1 with TRBJ2-1, with 7 bases identical to TRBD1. CDR3 nucleotides: TGCAGCGGGACCGGGACAGATCACAATGAGCAGTTCTTC. Amino acids: CSGTGTDHNEQFF.